Sequencing of this TCR beta chain was carried out in a study of blood T cell repertoires in COVID-19. The overall study: Spain, Italy and the United States supplied samples that represented acute and convalescent COVID-19. T cells, B-cell-depleted T cells, or PBMCs supplied cDNA or gDNA.

Per the original data handling: Reference gene primer amplification yielded estimated nucleated cell counts. Clones were read by immunoSEQ multiplex PCR, and TCRdb kept only the in-frame ones, dropping some. V and J calls plus clone size are reproduced from that table; the DNA served to infer D and trimming. The sample yields more than 85,000 clones, 85% seen once. Trimming shortened V by 1 base and J by 2 bases, and 12 bases separated the two germline ends. Germline loops: CDR1 LGHNA, CDR2 YNFKEQ. This CDR3 has 16 amino acids. The sequenced sample was peripheral blood. This chain uses TRBV4-2 with TRBJ2-1; possibly TRBD1 for D (5 bases). This clonotype originated in an elderly man with acute or convalescent COVID-19. This CDR3 is CASSQGSTETYNEQFF. The CDR3 region has the DNA TGTGCCAGCAGCCAAGGGTCGACAGAGACCTACAATGAGCAGTTCTTC.